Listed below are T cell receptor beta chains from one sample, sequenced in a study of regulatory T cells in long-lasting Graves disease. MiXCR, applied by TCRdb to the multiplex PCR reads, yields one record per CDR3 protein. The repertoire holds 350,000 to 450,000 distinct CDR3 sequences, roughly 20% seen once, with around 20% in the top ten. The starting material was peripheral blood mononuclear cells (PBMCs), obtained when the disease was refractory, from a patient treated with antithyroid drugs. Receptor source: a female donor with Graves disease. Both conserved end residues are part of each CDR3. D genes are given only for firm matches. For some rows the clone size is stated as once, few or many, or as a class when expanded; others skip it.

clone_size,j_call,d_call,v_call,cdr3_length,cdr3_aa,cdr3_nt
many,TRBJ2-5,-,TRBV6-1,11,CASSHLETQYF,TGTGCCAGCAGTCACCTAGAGACCCAGTACTTC
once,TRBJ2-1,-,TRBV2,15,CASASDSSSYNEQFF,TGTGCCAGCGCCTCCGACAGCAGCTCCTACAATGAGCAGTTCTTC
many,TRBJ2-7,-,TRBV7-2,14,CASSPEWGPYEQYF,TGTGCCAGCAGCCCGGAGTGGGGCCCCTACGAGCAGTACTTC
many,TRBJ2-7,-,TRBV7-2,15,CASRPRVYGSYEQYF,TGTGCCAGCAGACCAAGGGTATACGGCTCCTACGAGCAGTACTTC
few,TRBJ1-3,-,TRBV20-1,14,CSATRGGPQDTIYF,TGCAGTGCTACTAGGGGTGGGCCGCAGGACACCATATATTTT
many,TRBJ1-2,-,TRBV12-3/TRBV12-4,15,CASRPTVVAISGYTF,TGTGCCAGCAGACCGACGGTGGTGGCAATTTCTGGCTACACCTTC
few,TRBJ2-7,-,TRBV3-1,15,CASSPGPKRSYEQYF,TGTGCCAGCAGCCCGGGACCGAAAAGGTCCTACGAGCAGTACTTC
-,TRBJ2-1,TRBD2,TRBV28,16,CASRNSALAGVFEQFF,TGTGCCAGCAGGAACTCCGCCCTAGCGGGAGTTTTTGAGCAGTTCTTC
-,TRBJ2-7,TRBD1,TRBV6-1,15,CASSEGGTGPYEQYF,TGTGCCAGCAGTGAGGGAGGGACAGGGCCCTACGAGCAGTACTTC
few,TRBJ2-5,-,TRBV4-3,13,CASSQDFGDHRVF,TGCGCCAGCAGCCAAGATTTTGGGGACCACAGGGTGTTC
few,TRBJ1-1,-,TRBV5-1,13,CASSLAGTVRAFF,TGCGCCAGCAGCTTGGCCGGAACGGTTCGAGCTTTCTTT
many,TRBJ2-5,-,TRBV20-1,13,CSARTAVQETQYF,TGCAGTGCCAGGACAGCCGTCCAAGAGACCCAGTACTTC
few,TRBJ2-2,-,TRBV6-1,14,CASSDLAEGGELFF,TGTGCCAGCAGTGATCTAGCAGAGGGCGGGGAGCTGTTTTTT
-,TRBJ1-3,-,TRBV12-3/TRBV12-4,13,CASMVAAGNTIYF,TGTGCCAGCATGGTTGCTGCTGGAAACACCATATATTTT
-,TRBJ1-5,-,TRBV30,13,CAWSVLQGEPQHF,TGTGCCTGGAGTGTACTACAGGGCGAACCCCAGCATTTT
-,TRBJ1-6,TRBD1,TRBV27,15,CASSPSDRAYSPLHF,TGTGCCAGCAGTCCTTCGGACAGGGCCTATTCACCCCTCCACTTT
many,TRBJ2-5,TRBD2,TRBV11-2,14,CASSSVAGRETQYF,TGTGCCAGCAGCTCCGTAGCGGGGAGGGAGACCCAGTACTTC
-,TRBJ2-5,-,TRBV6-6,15,CASSYSRGIGETQYF,TGTGCCAGCAGTTACTCGAGAGGGATCGGGGAGACCCAGTACTTC
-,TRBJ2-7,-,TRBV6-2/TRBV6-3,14,CASGIGQISHEQYF,TGTGCCAGCGGAATAGGACAAATCTCCCACGAGCAGTACTTC
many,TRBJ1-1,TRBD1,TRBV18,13,CASSPGTGTEAFF,TGTGCCAGCTCACCAGGGACAGGGACTGAAGCTTTCTTT
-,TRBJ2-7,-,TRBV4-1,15,CASSQVAGPNYEQYF,TGCGCCAGCAGCCAAGTTGCAGGACCTAACTACGAGCAGTACTTC
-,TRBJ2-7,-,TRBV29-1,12,CSVNSGGYEQYF,TGCAGCGTGAACAGTGGTGGGTACGAGCAGTACTTC
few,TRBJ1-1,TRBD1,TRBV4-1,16,CASSQVQGAANTEAFF,TGCGCCAGCAGCCAAGTACAGGGGGCAGCGAACACTGAAGCTTTCTTT
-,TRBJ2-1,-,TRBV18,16,CASSPLTMSSYNEQFF,TGTGCCAGCTCACCACTTACAATGAGCTCCTACAATGAGCAGTTCTTC
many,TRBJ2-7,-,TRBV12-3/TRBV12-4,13,CASTRDFPYEQYF,TGTGCCAGCACCCGGGACTTCCCCTACGAGCAGTACTTC
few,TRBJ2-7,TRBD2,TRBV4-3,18,CASSQDGPAGGLNYEQYF,TGCGCCAGCAGCCAAGACGGCCCAGCGGGAGGCCTCAATTACGAGCAGTACTTC
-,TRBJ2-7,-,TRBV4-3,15,CASSQFSGTDYEQYF,TGCGCCAGCAGCCAATTTTCAGGGACGGACTACGAGCAGTACTTC
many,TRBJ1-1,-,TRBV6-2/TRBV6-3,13,CASSWLGDTEAFF,TGTGCCAGCAGTTGGCTAGGGGACACTGAAGCTTTCTTT